This T cell receptor (beta chain) stems from a study of human T cells and chemical hapten exposure. A single record per CDR3 protein comes from TCRdb applying MiXCR to the RACE reads. The data contain 95,000 to 130,000 distinct CDR3 sequences, about 12% of them singletons. This clonotype was seen ten or more times. Time point meaning: patch test 1, 2 weeks after DPC sensitization. Noted treatment: therapeutic diphenylcyclopropenone sensitization with weekly scalp DPC. Sequenced here: whole blood, sampled in connection with sensitization to the hapten diphenylcyclopropenone (DPC). This TCR derives from a woman in her forties or fifties with alopecia areata. Some clones in this sample may be carry-over from other donors' samples.

The CDR3: CASSYRKSPTANEQFF. The CDR3, as DNA: TGTGCCAGCAGTTACCGAAAATCTCCGACAGCAAATGAGCAGTTCTTC. The rearrangement links TRBV6-2 or TRBV6-3 to TRBJ2-1; maybe TRBD1 (5 bases). Germline loops: CDR1 MNHEY, CDR2 SVGEGT. V was trimmed by 2 bases and J by 7 bases, leaving 18 bases between them. The CDR3 covers 16 residues.